Below are 12 T cell receptor beta chains sequenced from a single sample in a study of blood T cell repertoires in COVID-19. Method: immunoSEQ multiplex PCR; TCRdb's copy keeps in-frame clones and lacks some. In the table there are about 99,000 clones, 85% to 90% of which are singletons. The specimen sequenced was peripheral blood. These receptors originate from a human donor in a cohort sampled during active COVID-19.

This clone showed up just a few times. V gene TRBV5-1 combines with J gene TRBJ1-2; 7 bases fit TRBD1. Germline CDR1 reads SGHRS; CDR2 reads YFSETQ. The CDR3 runs 14 residues. The V segment lost 4 bases and the J segment 5 bases; nucleotides outside the gene matches: 8. As DNA, the CDR3 is TGCGCCAGCAGCGCACGACAGGGTTTGTATGGCTACACCTTC. Amino acid sequence: CASSARQGLYGYTF. Using reference TRBV5-1 and TRBJ1-2 for the parts outside the CDR3, the full variable domain is KAGVTQTPRYLIKTRGQQVTLSCSPISGHRSVSWYQQTPGQGLQFLFEYFSETQRNKGNFPGRFSGRQFSNSRSEMNVSTLELGDSALYLCASSARQGLYGYTFGSGTRLTVV.

V gene TRBV7-8 combines with J gene TRBJ2-3; 15 nucleotides agree with TRBD2. This CDR3 comprises 16 residues. The V gene end was trimmed by 5 bases and the J gene end by 5 bases; junction bases not matched to a gene: 5. Germline-derived CDR1 and CDR2 are SGHVS and FQNEAQ. The CDR3: CASSRTSGGAGDTQYF. CDR3 DNA: TGTGCCAGCAGCAGGACTAGCGGGGGGGCCGGAGATACGCAGTATTTT.

V is TRBV9 and J is TRBJ2-5; TRBD1 agrees at 7 bases. The V segment lost 3 bases and the J segment 4 bases; nucleotides outside the gene matches: 6. The germline gives CDR1 SGDLS, CDR2 YYNGEE. CDR3 length equals 14 residues. In DNA, the CDR3 is TGTGCCAGCAGCGCATCGGGACAGCTAGAGACCCAGTACTTC. Protein product: CASSASGQLETQYF.

This chain connects TRBV28 to TRBJ2-4, with 8 bases identical to TRBD1. The V segment lost 2 bases and the J segment 1 base; nucleotides outside the gene matches: 4. The germline CDR1 and CDR2 sequences are MDHEN and SYDVKM. This CDR3 has 16 amino acids. CDR3 sequence: CASSLQGAWAKNIQYF. CDR3 nucleotides: TGTGCCAGCAGTTTACAGGGGGCTTGGGCCAAAAACATTCAGTACTTC. Combining the CDR3 with reference TRBV28 and TRBJ2-4 gives the whole variable domain DVKVTQSSRYLVKRTGEKVFLECVQDMDHENMFWYRQDPGLGLRLIYFSYDVKMKEKGDIPEGYSVSREKKERFSLILESASTNQTSMYLCASSLQGAWAKNIQYFGAGTRLSVL.

As concerns this clone: One end of the junction fails to match germline, which may point to a read error. J is TRBJ2-1 and V is TRBV4-3, with TRBD2 matching 8 bases. Germline CDR1 reads LGHNA; CDR2 reads YSLEER. This CDR3 comprises 15 residues. The CDR3 here is CASSHGEDRGGPAIF. The CDR3 DNA is TGCGCCAGCAGCCACGGTGAAGACCGGGGGGGGCCGGCGATCTTC.

V gene TRBV18 combines with J gene TRBJ1-3; 7 nucleotides line up with TRBD1. The J segment lost 6 bases and the V segment lost 4 bases, leaving 6 bases of the junction unmatched. The germline V gene encodes CDR1 KGHSH and CDR2 LQKENI. This CDR3 comprises 14 residues. The DNA for the CDR3 is TGTGCCAGCTCACTGACGACAGGGCAAAACACCATATATTTT. Encoded protein: CASSLTTGQNTIYF.

The chain recombines TRBV7-9 with TRBJ2-2; 11 nucleotides align to TRBD2. From germline, CDR1 is SEHNR and CDR2 FQNEAQ (reference sequence). This CDR3 is 14 amino acids long. Losses at the gene ends were 8 bases for V and 6 bases for J; bases not matched to a gene: 5. The CDR3 DNA follows: TGTGCCAGCCCACTAGCGGGAGTGGCCGGGGAGCTGTTTTTT. Residues: CASPLAGVAGELFF.

The chain joins TRBV5-5 to TRBJ1-5, with 7 bases aligning to TRBD1. Germline V gene sequence: CDR1 SGHKS, CDR2 YYEKEE (reference sequence). V lost 0 bases and J lost 4; bases outside the gene matches: 7. This CDR3 spans 16 amino acids. CDR3 sequence reads: CASSLGGGKGNQPQHF. In nucleotides, the CDR3 is TGTGCCAGCAGCTTGGGAGGGGGCAAGGGTAATCAGCCCCAGCATTTT.

This clone was seen a handful of times. The V gene is TRBV11-2, the J gene TRBJ1-4; 11 bases are a match to TRBD1. Germline V gene data show CDR1 as SGHAT and CDR2 as FQNNGV. The CDR3 loop spans 15 amino acids. Trimming at V came to 4 bases and at J to 10 bases, leaving 8 bases not matched to a gene. CDR3 in amino acids: CASSSDGQGARKLFF. The CDR3 region has the DNA TGTGCCAGCAGCTCGGACGGACAGGGGGCGCGAAAACTGTTTTTT.

This sequence joins TRBV7-9 and TRBJ2-1, with 10 bases aligning to TRBD1. Germline V gene data show CDR1 as SEHNR and CDR2 as FQNEAQ (reference sequence). V lost 2 bases, J lost 4 bases, and 8 bases stayed unmatched. This CDR3 is 17 amino acids long. The CDR3 loop is CASSLIPTGGNYNEQFF. DNA for the CDR3: TGTGCCAGCAGCTTAATCCCGACAGGGGGCAATTACAATGAGCAGTTCTTC.

This clone was counted only a few times. The chain recombines TRBV19 with TRBJ2-5; D is perhaps TRBD2 (5 bases). This CDR3 has 13 amino acids. The V gene lost 6 bases and the J gene lost 0 bases, with 8 bases spanning the gap. In germline, CDR1 is LNHDA, CDR2 SQIVND (reference sequence). In DNA, the CDR3 is TGTGCCAGTAGGGTAGCGAACCAAGAGACCCAGTACTTC. Amino acid sequence: CASRVANQETQYF.

This clone was seen only a few times. CDR3 in amino acids: CASRYTQGENYGYTF. In DNA, the CDR3 is TGTGCCAGCAGGTACACGCAGGGGGAAAACTATGGCTACACCTTC. The chain recombines TRBV2 with TRBJ1-2, with 7 bases identical to TRBD1. The CDR3 is 15 residues long. V trimming: 6 bases; J trimming: 2 bases; junction bases outside the gene matches: 9. Germline V CDR1 and CDR2: SNHLY, FYNNEI.